Shown below are 28 T cell receptor beta chains from a single sample sequenced in a study of control samples from healthy donors and cancer patients. Sequencing used immunoSEQ multiplex PCR; TCRdb keeps in-frame clones, though not all of them. The table includes around 20,000 clones, roughly 85% detected once. Sequencing was performed on PBMCs. These receptors originate from a man of 80 years or more with head and neck cancer.

The chain uses TRBV6-5 and TRBJ1-2, with TRBD1 matching 8 bases. Germline CDR1 reads MNHEY; CDR2 reads SVGAGI. The CDR3 covers 14 residues. With 6 bases clipped from V and 4 bases from J, the junction kept 7 bases outside the gene matches. CDR3 sequence: CASSSGGFGYGYTF. The CDR3 bases are TGTGCCAGCAGCTCAGGGGGCTTTGGCTATGGCTACACCTTC.

The V and J genes are TRBV2 and TRBJ2-1; D unresolved. The V end was cut by 7 bases, the J end by 4 bases, with 17 bases between. Germline V gives CDR1 SNHLY, CDR2 FYNNEI. The CDR3 runs 15 residues. CDR3 region: CASKINAPVYNEQFF. For the CDR3, the DNA is TGTGCCAGCAAAATTAACGCCCCAGTTTACAATGAGCAGTTCTTC.

The chain combines TRBV27 with TRBJ1-2, with 7 bases lining up with TRBD1. Trimming took 3 bases from V and 14 from J; bases not matched to a gene: 9. CDR1 MNHEY and CDR2 SMNVEV come from the germline V gene (reference sequence). This CDR3 region has 12 residues. DNA for the CDR3: TGTGCCAGCAGTTTCAGTACAGGGGTTTTGACCTTC. This codes for CASSFSTGVLTF.

The chain links TRBV28 to TRBJ1-2; a weak D match, TRBD1 (6 bases). CDR1 is MDHEN, CDR2 SYDVKM, per germline. The CDR3 contains 15 residues. V lost 5 bases, J lost 7 bases, and 20 bases lay in between. The CDR3 here is CASSPQGGQASGYTF. For the CDR3, the DNA is TGTGCCAGCAGTCCCCAAGGGGGTCAAGCCTCTGGCTACACCTTC.

A single count supports this clone. CDR3 sequence: CASSLGRRGEQYF. The CDR3 DNA reads as TGTGCCAGCAGCTTAGGGCGCAGGGGCGAGCAGTACTTC. The chain combines TRBV13 with TRBJ2-7; perhaps TRBD1 as D (6 bases). With 0 bases removed from V and 6 bases from J, the gap between germline ends came to 9 bases. The CDR3 extends over 13 amino acids. The germline V gene encodes CDR1 PRHDT and CDR2 FYEKMQ (reference sequence).

V usage is TRBV6-5 and J usage is TRBJ2-7; 7 bases are shared with TRBD2. V lost 6 bases and J lost 0; bases outside the gene matches: 5. The CDR3 is 14 amino acids. Germline V lookup: CDR1 MNHEY, CDR2 SVGAGI. CDR3 loop: CASRSGVYSYEQYF. In DNA form, the CDR3 reads TGTGCCAGCAGAAGCGGGGTCTACTCCTACGAGCAGTACTTC.

The CDR3 DNA reads as TGTGCCAGTAGTATGGGCGGAGATTCACCCCTCCACTTT. It translates to CASSMGGDSPLHF. The chain links TRBV19 to TRBJ1-6; D gene uncertain. The CDR3 extends over 13 amino acids. Germline V gene sequence: CDR1 LNHDA, CDR2 SQIVND (reference sequence). V was pared by 3 bases and J by 8 bases, with 8 bases between.

The chain combines TRBV2 with TRBJ1-6; TRBD1 might be the D (6 bases). This CDR3 contains 16 residues. The germline V gene encodes CDR1 SNHLY and CDR2 FYNNEI. V lost 3 bases, J lost 6 bases, and 15 bases lay in between. In nucleotides, the CDR3 is TGTGCCAGCAGTGAGCGGCAGGGGAAGTCTAATTCACCCCTCCACTTT. Translated: CASSERQGKSNSPLHF.

V and J are TRBV5-4 and TRBJ1-2; D is perhaps TRBD1 (5 bases). The germline V gene has CDR1 SGHNT and CDR2 YYREEE (reference sequence). The V and J ends lost 4 bases and 1 base respectively, with 11 bases between them. This CDR3 region has 14 residues. The CDR3 region has the DNA TGTGCCAGCAGCCTGGGGCCCCGTAACTATGGCTACACCTTC. Protein sequence: CASSLGPRNYGYTF.

This clone was found a few times. The CDR3: CATSDIWNEQFF. In DNA form, the CDR3 reads TGTGCCACCAGTGATATCTGGAATGAGCAGTTCTTC. The chain joins TRBV24-1 to TRBJ2-1; D is ambiguous. Germline values: CDR1 KGHDR, CDR2 SFDVKD. V was cut by 3 bases and J by 7 bases, with 6 bases left in between. This CDR3 has 12 amino acids.

V usage is TRBV4-3 and J usage is TRBJ2-2; 10 nucleotides agree with TRBD2. V lost 1 base, J lost 4 bases, and 15 bases stayed unmatched. CDR1 is LGHNA and CDR2 is YSLEER in the germline V gene. CDR3 length: 20 residues. In nucleotides, the CDR3 is TGCGCCAGCAGCCAAGTTTGGAATCCAGCGGGAGGGCCGGGCACCGGGGAGCTGTTTTTT. Translation: CASSQVWNPAGGPGTGELFF.

The rearrangement links TRBV4-2 to TRBJ2-2, with D possibly being TRBD2 (5 bases). The CDR3 runs to 18 residues. Trimming cost V 3 bases and J 0 bases, with 17 bases left between them. Germline CDR1 and CDR2: LGHNA and YNFKEQ. The CDR3 sequence: CASSQADFRTANTGELFF. The CDR3 bases are TGTGCCAGCAGCCAGGCCGATTTTAGGACTGCGAACACCGGGGAGCTGTTTTTT.

The rearrangement uses TRBV4-1 and TRBJ1-5, with TRBD1 as a possible D gene (6 bases). The CDR3 spans 14 residues. CDR1 and CDR2 from the germline V gene are MGHRA and YSYEKL. Trimming removed 0 bases from V and 5 bases from J, with 8 bases in between. The CDR3 sequence: CASSQEGGHQPQHF. As DNA, the CDR3 is TGCGCCAGCAGCCAAGAGGGGGGGCATCAGCCCCAGCATTTT.

This rearrangement joins TRBV5-6 to TRBJ2-3, with 7 bases aligning to TRBD1. This CDR3 is 14 amino acids long. Germline CDR1 is SGHDT and CDR2 is YYEEEE. V gave up 5 bases and J gave up 4 bases; unmatched junction bases: 7. CDR3 in amino acids: CASRDRVSADTQYF. CDR3 in DNA: TGTGCCAGCAGAGACAGGGTATCGGCAGATACGCAGTATTTT. Based on the CDR3 plus reference TRBV5-6 and TRBJ2-3, the full variable domain is DAGVTQSPTHLIKTRGQQVTLRCSPKSGHDTVSWYQQALGQGPQFIFQYYEEEERQRGNFPDRFSGHQFPNYSSELNVNALLLGDSALYLCASRDRVSADTQYFGPGTRLTVL.

The chain joins TRBV4-3 to TRBJ1-4; D uncertain. Germline CDR1 reads LGHNA; CDR2 reads YSLEER. This CDR3 spans 15 amino acids. V was cut by 0 bases and J by 5 bases, with 10 bases left in between. CDR3 in DNA: TGCGCCAGCAGCCAAGACGGAGGCAGGAATGAAAAACTGTTTTTT. This gives the protein CASSQDGGRNEKLFF.

The chain uses TRBV7-9 and TRBJ2-3; no clear D gene. The CDR3 totals 11 residues. Trimming took 1 base from V and 11 from J, leaving 7 bases between them. Germline CDR1 and CDR2: SEHNR and FQNEAQ (reference sequence). CDR3 DNA: TGTGCCAGCAGCTTAGAGGGCCGGCAGTATTTT. Translating gives CASSLEGRQYF.

The chain uses TRBV18 and TRBJ2-2, with 7 bases aligning to TRBD1. This CDR3 spans 13 amino acids. Germline-derived CDR1 and CDR2 are KGHSH and LQKENI. The V gene end was trimmed by 3 bases and the J gene end by 6 bases; junction bases not matched to a gene: 1. The CDR3 here is CASSPDRAGELFF. CDR3 DNA: TGTGCCAGCTCACCCGACAGGGCCGGGGAGCTGTTTTTT.

This clone was counted a single time. The chain is built from TRBV6-6 and TRBJ1-1; D gene unclear. This CDR3 is 13 amino acids long. Trimming left V 6 bases short and J 1 base short, with 9 bases between. The germline CDR1 and CDR2 sequences are MNHNY and SVGAGI (reference sequence). DNA for the CDR3: TGTGCCAGCAGCGAGATGGCGAACACTGAAGCTTTCTTT. Its translation is CASSEMANTEAFF.

This chain links TRBV7-8 with TRBJ2-7; D ambiguous. V shed 5 bases and J shed 4 bases, with 9 bases lying between them. From germline, CDR1 is SGHVS and CDR2 FQNEAQ. The CDR3 totals 12 residues. The CDR3 protein is CASSLGQYEQYF. The CDR3 nucleotides are TGTGCCAGCAGCCTTGGCCAATACGAGCAGTACTTC.

V gene TRBV15 combines with J gene TRBJ2-3, with a possible D match to TRBD2 (5 bases). CDR1 LNHNV and CDR2 YYDKDF come from the germline V gene (reference sequence). The V end lost 0 bases, the J end lost 5 bases, and 9 bases lay between the germline ends. CDR3 size: 14 residues. The CDR3 spells CATSRDQAGDTQYF. CDR3 in DNA: TGTGCCACCAGCAGAGATCAGGCGGGAGATACGCAGTATTTT.

This clone came up once. J is TRBJ2-1 and V is TRBV27; D possibly corresponds to TRBD1 (7 bases). Germline V gene sequence: CDR1 MNHEY, CDR2 SMNVEV (reference sequence). V was cut by 7 bases and J by 5 bases, with 18 bases left in between. This CDR3 has 15 residues. CDR3 nucleotides: TGTGCCAGCACCAAACGGGCAGGGGGGCACAATGAGCAGTTCTTC. Translation: CASTKRAGGHNEQFF.

In nucleotides, the CDR3 is TGTGCCAGCAGCCATACGGGGGAGGACCAAGAGACCCAGTACTTC. Amino acids: CASSHTGEDQETQYF. This chain joins TRBV3-1 (or the pseudogene TRBV3-2) and TRBJ2-5; tentatively, D is TRBD2 (6 bases). The CDR3 has 15 amino acids. The V gene's germline CDR1 is LGHDT and CDR2 YNNKEL (reference sequence). V was pared by 3 bases and J by 0 bases, with 11 bases between.

The CDR3, as DNA: TGTGCCAGCAGCTTAACTAGCGTCGGAGAGACCCAGTACTTC. Amino acid sequence: CASSLTSVGETQYF. The rearrangement uses TRBV7-3 and TRBJ2-5, with a possible D match to TRBD2 (5 bases). The CDR3 sequence is 14 residues long. V lost 0 bases, J lost 4 bases, and 9 bases lay in between. Germline V gene data show CDR1 as SGHTA and CDR2 as FQGTGA.

The CDR3 DNA is TGTGCCACCGCTCTGGCCGGGCGCCAGCAAGAGACCCAGTACTTC. The encoded protein is CATALAGRQQETQYF. The rearrangement links TRBV15 to TRBJ2-5; D is ambiguous. The CDR3 spans 15 residues. Germline values: CDR1 LNHNV, CDR2 YYDKDF (reference sequence). V was cut by 8 bases and J by 2 bases, with 18 bases left in between.

By proportion, this clone is medium-sized. The rearrangement uses TRBV11-2 and TRBJ1-3; possibly TRBD1 for D (5 bases). The CDR3 spans 15 residues. Trimming shortened V by 1 base and J by 6 bases, and 13 bases separated the two germline ends. Germline V gene data show CDR1 as SGHAT and CDR2 as FQNNGV. The CDR3, as DNA: TGTGCCAGCAGCTTAGTACCGGGACCTTTAAACACCATATATTTT. Its protein is CASSLVPGPLNTIYF.

The rearrangement uses TRBV4-1 and TRBJ1-1, with D maybe TRBD1 (5 bases). Trimming took off 0 bases at V and 5 bases at J, with 13 bases between the two ends. CDR1 and CDR2 (germline): MGHRA, YSYEKL. The CDR3 loop spans 15 amino acids. For the CDR3, the DNA is TGCGCCAGCAGCCAAGAGGGGAGGGGAGGGACTGAAGCTTTCTTT. Amino acids: CASSQEGRGGTEAFF.

In this sample, this clone turned up once. The chain carries TRBV9 and TRBJ1-2; weak D call: TRBD1 (6 bases). The length of the CDR3 is 14 residues. V was trimmed by 0 bases and J by 4 bases, leaving 10 bases between them. Germline CDR1 reads SGDLS; CDR2 reads YYNGEE. CDR3 nucleotide sequence: TGTGCCAGCAGCGTAGATACAGGGATCTATGGCTACACCTTC. Protein: CASSVDTGIYGYTF.

In DNA form, the CDR3 reads TGTGCCACTAGTCCCCGTTACAATGAGCAGTTCTTC. It encodes CATSPRYNEQFF. The chain carries TRBV3-1 (or the pseudogene TRBV3-2) and TRBJ2-1; D unresolved. The V gene lost 10 bases and the J gene lost 4 bases, with 11 bases spanning the gap. Germline loops: CDR1 LGHDT, CDR2 YNNKEL (reference sequence). CDR3 size: 12 residues.